Each of the 14 T cell receptor beta chains below was sequenced from the same sample in a study of cytomegalovirus exposure and HLA in healthy donors. PCR involved 60 Vbeta and 13 Jbeta primers. The table came from immunoSEQ multiplex PCR; TCRdb's copy has only in-frame clones and leaves some out. The repertoire holds about 190,000 clones, 65% to 75% seen once, with approximately 4.8% in the top ten. The sequencing input was PBMCs. These receptors were obtained from a man aged 25-45 years in good health and CMV-seropositive.

The V and J genes are TRBV4-3 and TRBJ1-2; 10 positions agree with TRBD1. Trimming cost V 4 bases and J 6 bases; bases outside gene matches: 5. The CDR3 covers 14 residues. The germline gives CDR1 LGHNA, CDR2 YSLEER. CDR3 region: CASSRTGTGDGYTF. Here the CDR3 DNA reads TGCGCCAGCAGCCGAACCGGGACAGGGGATGGCTACACCTTC.

This clone was found a few times. The genes are TRBV4-1 and TRBJ1-5; TRBD1 matches 7 bases. Germline CDR1 is MGHRA and CDR2 is YSYEKL. This CDR3 contains 16 residues. The ends lost 0 bases at V and 4 bases at J; junction bases unmatched: 6. This chain's CDR3 is CASSQEAGGMNQPQHF. The CDR3 nucleotides are TGCGCCAGCAGCCAAGAGGCAGGGGGAATGAATCAGCCCCAGCATTTT.

This clone has only one observation. CDR3 bases: TGTGCCAGCAGCTTGGGCGGTAGCGGGGTTTACGAGCAGTACTTC. Translated, it gives CASSLGGSGVYEQYF. This chain joins TRBV5-4 and TRBJ2-7, with 8 bases identical to TRBD2. After removal of 0 bases from V and 4 bases from J, the junction contained 6 bases not matched to a gene. CDR1 is SGHNT, CDR2 YYREEE, per germline (reference sequence). This CDR3 is built from 15 residues.

J is TRBJ2-1 and V is TRBV5-8; TRBD2 matches 11 bases. The V segment lost 2 bases and the J segment 5 bases; nucleotides outside the gene matches: 9. The CDR3 is made up of 17 amino acids. Germline V gene sequence: CDR1 SGHTS, CDR2 YDEGEE. As DNA, the CDR3 is TGTGCCAGCAGCTTTCTCCTTAGCGGGAGGGCCCACAATGAGCAGTTCTTC. This translates into CASSFLLSGRAHNEQFF.

Notes on this clone: The sample contains more than one DNA sequence encoding this CDR3. The chain is built from TRBV6-5 and TRBJ2-7, with D possibly TRBD1 on 6 matching bases. Germline V lookup: CDR1 MNHEY, CDR2 SVGAGI. This CDR3 is 15 amino acids long. The V and J ends lost 0 bases and 0 bases respectively, with 9 bases between them. The DNA for the CDR3 is TGTGCCAGCAGTTACTCATTGGACAGCTCCTACGAGCAGTACTTC. Protein sequence: CASSYSLDSSYEQYF.

This sequence joins TRBV21-1 and TRBJ1-1; TRBD1, the table's D call, lacks a check against the DNA. TRBV21-1 is marked as a pseudogene. The CDR3 consists of 17 residues. Here the CDR3 reads CASSPDRQGAENTEAFF. The CDR3 region has the DNA TGTGCCAGCAGCCCGGATCGACAGGGGGCTGAGAATACTGAAGCTTTCTTT.

The chain combines TRBV5-4 with TRBJ2-1; the match to TRBD2 covers 14 bases. The CDR3 loop spans 18 amino acids. CDR1 and CDR2 (germline): SGHNT, YYREEE (reference sequence). Trimming removed 4 bases from V and 6 bases from J; junction bases left unmatched: 12. CDR3 sequence: CASSGGPGTSGRINEQFF. The CDR3 nucleotides read TGTGCCAGCAGCGGGGGACCCGGGACTAGCGGGAGAATCAATGAGCAGTTCTTC.

The chain links TRBV10-3 to TRBJ1-2; weak D call: TRBD1 (6 bases). Germline V CDR1 and CDR2: ENHRY, SYGVKD. Deletions cut 5 bases from V and 0 bases from J, with 16 bases between. This CDR3 contains 16 residues. CDR3 sequence: CAISWNREGANYGYTF. Here the CDR3 DNA reads TGTGCCATCAGTTGGAACAGGGAAGGAGCTAACTATGGCTACACCTTC.

J is TRBJ2-2 and V is TRBV5-1; 10 bases align to TRBD2. Germline assignment: CDR1 SGHRS and CDR2 YFSETQ. The CDR3 runs 14 residues. The V segment lost 4 bases and the J segment 6 bases; nucleotides outside the gene matches: 3. The DNA of the CDR3 is TGCGCCAGCAGCCTAGCGGGAGATCCCGGGGAGCTGTTTTTT. It is translated as CASSLAGDPGELFF.

The V gene is TRBV30, the J gene TRBJ2-7; D remains unclear. CDR3 size: 12 residues. V was trimmed by 2 bases and J by 6 bases, leaving 11 bases between them. CDR1 is GTSNPN and CDR2 is SVGIG in the germline V gene (reference sequence). The CDR3: CAWSPLPLEQYF. CDR3 DNA: TGTGCCTGGAGTCCTCTCCCCCTCGAGCAGTACTTC.

The chain recombines TRBV6-1 with TRBJ2-7; 11 bases agree with TRBD1. Germline trimming cut 6 bases from V and 6 bases from J; bases unmatched to any gene: 7. Germline values: CDR1 MNHNS, CDR2 SASEGT. CDR3 length equals 14 residues. The CDR3 protein is CASSPDRGLFEQYF. Written as DNA, the CDR3 is TGTGCCAGCAGCCCGGACAGGGGGCTCTTCGAGCAGTACTTC.

The rearrangement links TRBV19 to TRBJ2-7; tentative D call: TRBD1 (6 bases). The CDR3 is 14 amino acids. The V gene lost 3 bases and the J gene lost 5 bases, with 14 bases spanning the gap. Germline V gives CDR1 LNHDA, CDR2 SQIVND (reference sequence). This chain's CDR3 is CASSMGFQGNEQYF. As DNA, the CDR3 is TGTGCCAGTAGTATGGGATTCCAGGGGAACGAGCAGTACTTC.

The chain combines TRBV7-9 with TRBJ1-5; possibly TRBD1 for D (5 bases). The CDR3 spans 13 residues. The V end was cut by 5 bases, the J end by 4 bases, with 9 bases between. Germline V gene lookup returns CDR1 SEHNR and CDR2 FQNEAQ (reference sequence). The CDR3, as DNA: TGTGCCAGCAGCCCAGGGTCAAATCAGCCCCAGCATTTT. Translation: CASSPGSNQPQHF. Together with reference TRBV7-9 and TRBJ1-5, the CDR3 gives the full variable domain: DTGVSQNPRHKITKRGQNVTFRCDPISEHNRLYWYRQTLGQGPEFLTYFQNEAQLEKSRLLSDRFSAERPKGSFSTLEIQRTEQGDSAMYLCASSPGSNQPQHFGDGTRLSIL.

To note about this clone: At one end, the junction sequence differs from germline, possibly due to a read error. The gene calls are TRBV7-9 and TRBJ1-4; D might be TRBD1 (6 bases). CDR3 size: 15 residues. Per germline, CDR1 SEHNR and CDR2 FQNEAQ (reference sequence). Here the CDR3 DNA reads TGTTCCAGCATCGTACCGGGGGGCAAGGATGAAAAACTGTTTTTT. It codes for CSSIVPGGKDEKLFF.